Given below is one TCR beta chain in context. CDR3 size: 14 residues. CDR1 MDHEN and CDR2 SYDVKM come from the germline V gene. V lost 3 bases, J lost 3 bases, and 12 bases lay in between. In the original analysis: Junction-only immunoSEQ data arrived without quality scores, meaning filtering differed. TCRdb's copy holds only in-frame clones and misses some; the assay was immunoSEQ multiplex PCR. For V, J and clone size, that table is used; D and trimming come from the DNA. The repertoire holds some 550,000 clones, roughly 97% seen once, with 0.045% to 0.06% in the top ten. Free of recent acute infections or vaccinations, the donors were healthy HIV-negative adults. These data belong to a study of shared clonotypes between healthy human individuals.

V and J are TRBV28 and TRBJ2-7; tentatively, D is TRBD2 (6 bases). This sequence originates from a woman aged 25-40 years in good health. Sequenced material: naive CD4+ T cells sorted from blood. Subset described: CD45RA+ positively selected. The CDR3, as DNA: TGTGCCAGCAGTTTCCAGCGGGCAAGCTACGAGCAGTACTTC. It codes for CASSFQRASYEQYF. Combining the CDR3 with reference TRBV28 and TRBJ2-7 gives the whole variable domain DVKVTQSSRYLVKRTGEKVFLECVQDMDHENMFWYRQDPGLGLRLIYFSYDVKMKEKGDIPEGYSVSREKKERFSLILESASTNQTSMYLCASSFQRASYEQYFGPGTRLTVT.